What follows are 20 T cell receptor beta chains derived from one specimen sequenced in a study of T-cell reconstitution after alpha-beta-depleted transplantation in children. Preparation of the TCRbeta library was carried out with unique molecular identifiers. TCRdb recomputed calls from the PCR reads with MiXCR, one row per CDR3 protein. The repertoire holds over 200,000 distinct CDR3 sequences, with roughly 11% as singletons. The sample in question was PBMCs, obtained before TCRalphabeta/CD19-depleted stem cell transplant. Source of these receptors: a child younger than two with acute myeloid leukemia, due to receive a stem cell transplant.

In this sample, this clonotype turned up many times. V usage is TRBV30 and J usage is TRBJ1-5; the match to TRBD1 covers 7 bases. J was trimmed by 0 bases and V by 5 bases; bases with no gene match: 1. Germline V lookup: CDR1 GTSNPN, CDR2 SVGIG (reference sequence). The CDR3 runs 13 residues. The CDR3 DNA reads TGTGCCTGGGGGGACAGTAGCAATCAGCCCCAGCATTTT. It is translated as CAWGDSSNQPQHF. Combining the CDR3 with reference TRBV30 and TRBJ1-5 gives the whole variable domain SQTIHQWPATLVQPVGSPLSLECTVEGTSNPNLYWYRQAAGRGLQLLFYSVGIGQISSEVPQNLSASRPQDRQFILSSKKLLLSDSGFYLCAWGDSSNQPQHFGDGTRLSIL.

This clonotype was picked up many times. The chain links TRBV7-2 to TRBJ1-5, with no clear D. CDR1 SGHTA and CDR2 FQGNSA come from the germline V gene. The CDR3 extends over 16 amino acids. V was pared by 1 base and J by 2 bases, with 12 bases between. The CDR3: CASSLGSQPGNQPQHF. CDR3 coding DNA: TGTGCCAGCAGCTTAGGAAGTCAGCCAGGCAATCAGCCCCAGCATTTT.

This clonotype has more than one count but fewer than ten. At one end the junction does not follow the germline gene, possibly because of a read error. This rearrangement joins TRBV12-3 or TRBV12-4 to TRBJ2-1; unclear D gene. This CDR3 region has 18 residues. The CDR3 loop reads CAISLVVDSQISYNEQFF. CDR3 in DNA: TGTGCCATCAGTTTAGTGGTCGACTCCCAGATTTCGTACAATGAGCAGTTCTTC.

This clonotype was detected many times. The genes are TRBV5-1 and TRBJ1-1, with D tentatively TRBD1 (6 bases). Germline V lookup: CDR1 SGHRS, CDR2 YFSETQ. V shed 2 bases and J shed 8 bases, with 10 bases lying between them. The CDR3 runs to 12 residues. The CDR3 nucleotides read TGCGCCAGCAGCTTAGGCGACAGGGAAGCTTTCTTT. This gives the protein CASSLGDREAFF. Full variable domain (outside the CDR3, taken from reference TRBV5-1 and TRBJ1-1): KAGVTQTPRYLIKTRGQQVTLSCSPISGHRSVSWYQQTPGQGLQFLFEYFSETQRNKGNFPGRFSGRQFSNSRSEMNVSTLELGDSALYLCASSLGDREAFFGQGTRLTVV.

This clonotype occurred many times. The CDR3 DNA reads as TGCGCCAGCAGCTTAAGGTCCGGGGCCAACGTCCTGACTTTC. It yields the protein CASSLRSGANVLTF. The V gene is TRBV5-1, the J gene TRBJ2-6; D gene uncertain. CDR1 and CDR2 from the germline V gene are SGHRS and YFSETQ. The ends were cut back, 2 bases at V and 4 bases at J, with 7 bases in the middle. CDR3 length: 14 amino acids.

CDR3 sequence reads: CSASPFAGPTSSNTDTQYF. The DNA of the CDR3 is TGCAGTGCCAGTCCGTTTGCGGGGCCGACTAGCAGCAACACAGATACGCAGTATTTT. This sequence joins TRBV20-1 and TRBJ2-3; 7 nucleotides agree with TRBD2. The CDR3 has 19 amino acids. Germline CDR1 and CDR2: DFQATT and SNEGSKA (reference sequence). V lost 6 bases and J lost 2; bases outside the gene matches: 23.

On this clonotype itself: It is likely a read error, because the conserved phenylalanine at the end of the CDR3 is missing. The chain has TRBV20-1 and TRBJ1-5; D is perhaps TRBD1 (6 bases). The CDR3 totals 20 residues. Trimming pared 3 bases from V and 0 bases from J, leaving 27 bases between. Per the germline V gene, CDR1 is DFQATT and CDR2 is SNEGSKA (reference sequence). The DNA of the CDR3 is TGCAGTGCTAGTGACCCGTGGGGGCCCCGATTCAAATATAGCAATCAGCCCCAGCATTAT. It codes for CSASDPWGPRFKYSNQPQHY.

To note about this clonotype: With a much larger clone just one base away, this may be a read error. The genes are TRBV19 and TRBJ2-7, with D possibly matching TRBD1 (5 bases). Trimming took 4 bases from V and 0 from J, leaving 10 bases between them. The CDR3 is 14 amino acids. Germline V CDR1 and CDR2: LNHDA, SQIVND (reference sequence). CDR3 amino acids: CASSKHRRSYEQYF. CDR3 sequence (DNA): TGTGCCAGTAGTAAACACAGGCGCTCCTACGAGCAGTACTTC.

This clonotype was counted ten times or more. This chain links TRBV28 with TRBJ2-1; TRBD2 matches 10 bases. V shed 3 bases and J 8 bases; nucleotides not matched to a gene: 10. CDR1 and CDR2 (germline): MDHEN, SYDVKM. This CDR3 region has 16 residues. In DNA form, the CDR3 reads TGTGCCAGCAGTTTCTCGCTAGCGGGAGACGTCGATGAGCAGTTCTTC. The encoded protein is CASSFSLAGDVDEQFF.

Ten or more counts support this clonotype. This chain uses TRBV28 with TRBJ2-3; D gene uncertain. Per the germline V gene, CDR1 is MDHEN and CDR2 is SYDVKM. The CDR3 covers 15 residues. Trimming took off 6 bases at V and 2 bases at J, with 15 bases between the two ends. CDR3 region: CASRPAGRPTDTQYF. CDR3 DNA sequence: TGTGCCAGCAGACCAGCCGGCAGACCCACAGATACGCAGTATTTT. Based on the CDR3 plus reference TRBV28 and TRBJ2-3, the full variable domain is DVKVTQSSRYLVKRTGEKVFLECVQDMDHENMFWYRQDPGLGLRLIYFSYDVKMKEKGDIPEGYSVSREKKERFSLILESASTNQTSMYLCASRPAGRPTDTQYFGPGTRLTVL.

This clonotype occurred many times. The CDR3 DNA follows: TGCGCCAGCAGCTTGGAGTGGGGGAACACCGGGGAGCTGTTTTTT. As protein: CASSLEWGNTGELFF. The rearrangement uses TRBV5-1 and TRBJ2-2; D unresolved. CDR3 length equals 15 residues. V was cut by 0 bases and J by 1 base, with 7 bases left in between. CDR1 is SGHRS and CDR2 is YFSETQ in the germline V gene.

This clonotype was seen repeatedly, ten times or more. The CDR3: CSARKGPDQPQHF. The CDR3 DNA reads as TGCAGTGCTAGAAAGGGTCCCGATCAGCCCCAGCATTTT. The gene calls are TRBV20-1 and TRBJ1-5; the D is unclear. The CDR3 is 13 amino acids. The germline V gene encodes CDR1 DFQATT and CDR2 SNEGSKA (reference sequence). V was pared by 2 bases and J by 5 bases, with 10 bases between.

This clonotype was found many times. This chain's CDR3 is CASSQEISREQFF. CDR3 sequence (DNA): TGTGCCAGCAGCCAAGAGATTAGTCGAGAGCAGTTCTTC. The V gene is TRBV3-1, the J gene TRBJ2-1; no firm D call. The CDR3 totals 13 residues. Germline V gives CDR1 LGHDT, CDR2 YNNKEL (reference sequence). V lost 0 bases to trimming and J lost 10 bases, with 10 bases between them.

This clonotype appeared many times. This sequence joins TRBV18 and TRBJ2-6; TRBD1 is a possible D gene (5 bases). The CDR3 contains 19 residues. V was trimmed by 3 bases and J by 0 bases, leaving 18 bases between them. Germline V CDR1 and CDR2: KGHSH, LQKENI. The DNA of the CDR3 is TGTGCCAGCTCACCCCTAACCGGACATCCCTTCTCTGGGGCCAACGTCCTGACTTTC. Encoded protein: CASSPLTGHPFSGANVLTF. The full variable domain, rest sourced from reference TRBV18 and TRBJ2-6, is NAGVMQNPRHLVRRRGQEARLRCSPMKGHSHVYWYRQLPEEGLKFMVYLQKENIIDESGMPKERFSAEFPKEGPSILRIQQVVRGDSAAYFCASSPLTGHPFSGANVLTFGAGSRLTVL.

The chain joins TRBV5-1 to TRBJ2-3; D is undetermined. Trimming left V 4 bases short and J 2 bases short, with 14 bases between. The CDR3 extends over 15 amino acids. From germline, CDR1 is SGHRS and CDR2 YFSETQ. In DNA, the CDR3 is TGCGCCAGCAGCCCTGGCCGGATCCACACAGATACGCAGTATTTT. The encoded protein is CASSPGRIHTDTQYF.

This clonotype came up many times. The CDR3 DNA sequence: TGTGCCAGCTCACCAGGGACAGGATCTGGAAACACCATATATTTT. Residues: CASSPGTGSGNTIYF. The chain recombines TRBV18 with TRBJ1-3; 8 bases fit TRBD1. Unmatched junction bases numbered 1, after V lost 2 bases and J lost 1 base. CDR1 is KGHSH and CDR2 is LQKENI in the germline V gene. This CDR3 comprises 15 residues.

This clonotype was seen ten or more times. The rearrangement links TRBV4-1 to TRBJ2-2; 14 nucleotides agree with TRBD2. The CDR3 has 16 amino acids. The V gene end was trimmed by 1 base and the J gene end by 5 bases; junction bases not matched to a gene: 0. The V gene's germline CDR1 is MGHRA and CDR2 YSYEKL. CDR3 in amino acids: CASSQGLAGGTGELFF. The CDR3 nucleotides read TGCGCCAGCAGCCAAGGACTAGCGGGAGGGACCGGGGAGCTGTTTTTT.

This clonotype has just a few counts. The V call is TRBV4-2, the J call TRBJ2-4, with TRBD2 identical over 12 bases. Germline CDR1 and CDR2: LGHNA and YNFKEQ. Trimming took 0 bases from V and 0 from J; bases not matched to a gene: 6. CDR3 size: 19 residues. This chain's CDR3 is CASSQELAGGLKAKNIQYF. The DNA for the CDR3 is TGTGCCAGCAGCCAAGAACTAGCGGGAGGCTTGAAAGCCAAAAACATTCAGTACTTC.

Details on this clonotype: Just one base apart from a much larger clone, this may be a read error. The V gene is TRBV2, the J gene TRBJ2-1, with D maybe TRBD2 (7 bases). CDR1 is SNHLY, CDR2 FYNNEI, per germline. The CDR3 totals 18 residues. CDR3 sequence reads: CTISLGGGGSALYNEQFF. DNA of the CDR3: TGTACCATCAGTTTAGGGGGGGGAGGGAGCGCCCTTTACAATGAGCAGTTCTTC.

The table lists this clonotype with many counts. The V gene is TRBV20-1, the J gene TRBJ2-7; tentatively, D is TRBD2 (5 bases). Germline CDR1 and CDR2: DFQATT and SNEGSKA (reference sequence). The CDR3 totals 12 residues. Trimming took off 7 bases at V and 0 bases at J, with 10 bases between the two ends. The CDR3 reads CSVGGSSYEQYF. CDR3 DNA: TGCAGTGTGGGCGGGTCCTCCTACGAGCAGTACTTC.